A single T cell receptor beta chain is shown here with its context. Its antigen remains unknown. This sample is part of a study of T cell responses to AZD1222 COVID-19 vaccine. General study findings and limits: The peak T cell response came first, and repertoires were sampled only after it. Clonal diversity was possibly underestimated, and the donors were mostly white British, with more females.

Clones were sequenced by immunoSEQ multiplex PCR, and TCRdb holds only the in-frame ones, with some missing. The sample consists of over 100,000 clones, 87% of them appearing once. The sequence was collected from an adult who received the AZD1222 COVID-19 vaccine. Source: peripheral blood, taken 28 days after the second AZD1222 dose.

The DNA for the CDR3 is TGTGCCAGCAGTTTTGGGGCTTATGGAAACACCATATATTTT. Translating it yields CASSFGAYGNTIYF. V usage is TRBV27 and J usage is TRBJ1-3, with D possibly being TRBD1 (5 bases). Germline values: CDR1 MNHEY, CDR2 SMNVEV (reference sequence). CDR3 size: 14 residues. Trimming left V 3 bases short and J 3 bases short, with 9 bases between.